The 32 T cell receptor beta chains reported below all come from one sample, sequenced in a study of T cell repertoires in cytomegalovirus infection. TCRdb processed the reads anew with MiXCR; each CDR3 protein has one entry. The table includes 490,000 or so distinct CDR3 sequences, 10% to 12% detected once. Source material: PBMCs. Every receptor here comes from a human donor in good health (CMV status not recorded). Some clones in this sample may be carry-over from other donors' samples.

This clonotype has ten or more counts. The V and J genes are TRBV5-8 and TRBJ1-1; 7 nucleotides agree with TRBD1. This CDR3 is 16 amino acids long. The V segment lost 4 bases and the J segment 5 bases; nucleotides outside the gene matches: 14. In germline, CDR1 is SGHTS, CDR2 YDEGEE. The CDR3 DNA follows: TGTGCCAGCAGCACCGACAGGGATGAGTCAATTACTGAAGCTTTCTTT. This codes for CASSTDRDESITEAFF.

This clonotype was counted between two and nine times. The CDR3 DNA reads TGTGCCAGCAGCGCCGACAGGGTTCAATTCTTC. Translated: CASSADRVQFF. J is TRBJ2-1 and V is TRBV5-4; 7 nucleotides align to TRBD1. The germline gives CDR1 SGHNT, CDR2 YYREEE (reference sequence). The CDR3 extends over 11 amino acids. With 4 bases clipped from V and 16 bases from J, the junction kept 8 bases outside the gene matches.

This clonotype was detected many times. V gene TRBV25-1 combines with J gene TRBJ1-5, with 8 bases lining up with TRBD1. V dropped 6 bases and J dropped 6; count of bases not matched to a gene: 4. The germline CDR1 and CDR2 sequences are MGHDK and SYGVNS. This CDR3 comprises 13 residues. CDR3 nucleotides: TGTGCCAGCAGCCCAGGGGGCCGTCAGCCCCAGCATTTT. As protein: CASSPGGRQPQHF.

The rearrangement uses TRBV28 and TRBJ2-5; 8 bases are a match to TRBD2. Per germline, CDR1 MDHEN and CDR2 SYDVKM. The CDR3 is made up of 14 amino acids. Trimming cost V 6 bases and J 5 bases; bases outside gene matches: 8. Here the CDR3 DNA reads TGTGCCAGCAGGACGCAGCGGGAGCGGGAGACCCAGTACTTC. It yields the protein CASRTQRERETQYF. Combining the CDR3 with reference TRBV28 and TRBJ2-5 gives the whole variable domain DVKVTQSSRYLVKRTGEKVFLECVQDMDHENMFWYRQDPGLGLRLIYFSYDVKMKEKGDIPEGYSVSREKKERFSLILESASTNQTSMYLCASRTQRERETQYFGPGTRLLVL.

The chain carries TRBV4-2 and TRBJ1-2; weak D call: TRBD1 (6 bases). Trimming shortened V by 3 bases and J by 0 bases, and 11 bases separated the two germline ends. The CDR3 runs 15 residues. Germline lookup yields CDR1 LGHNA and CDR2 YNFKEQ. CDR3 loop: CASSHQQGANYGYTF. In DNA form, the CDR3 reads TGTGCCAGCAGCCACCAACAGGGAGCTAACTATGGCTACACCTTC.

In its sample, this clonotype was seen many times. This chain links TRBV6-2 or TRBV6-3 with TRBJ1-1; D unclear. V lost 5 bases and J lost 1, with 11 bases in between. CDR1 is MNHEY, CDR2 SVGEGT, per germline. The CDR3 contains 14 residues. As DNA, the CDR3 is TGTGCCAGCAGTCCCGGGATTTCGAACACTGAAGCTTTCTTT. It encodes CASSPGISNTEAFF.

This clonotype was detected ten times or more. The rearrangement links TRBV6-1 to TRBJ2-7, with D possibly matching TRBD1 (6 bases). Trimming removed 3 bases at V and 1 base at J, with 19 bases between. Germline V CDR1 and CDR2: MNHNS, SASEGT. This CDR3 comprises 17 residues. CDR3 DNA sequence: TGTGCCAGCAGTGACGTTAATTGGGGGCGATCTTCCTACGAGCAGTACTTC. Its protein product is CASSDVNWGRSSYEQYF.

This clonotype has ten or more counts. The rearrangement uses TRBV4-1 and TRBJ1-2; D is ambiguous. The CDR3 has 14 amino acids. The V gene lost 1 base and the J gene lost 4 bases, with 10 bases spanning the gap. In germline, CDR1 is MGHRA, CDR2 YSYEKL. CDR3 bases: TGCGCCAGCAGCCAAGGGACCTCAACCTATGGCTACACCTTC. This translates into CASSQGTSTYGYTF.

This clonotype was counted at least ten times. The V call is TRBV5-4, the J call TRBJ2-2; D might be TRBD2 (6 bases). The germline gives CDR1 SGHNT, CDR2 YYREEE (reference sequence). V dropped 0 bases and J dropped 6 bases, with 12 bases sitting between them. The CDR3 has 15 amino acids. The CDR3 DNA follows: TGTGCCAGCAGCTTGGCGGGAGCATCGGCCGGGGAGCTGTTTTTT. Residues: CASSLAGASAGELFF.

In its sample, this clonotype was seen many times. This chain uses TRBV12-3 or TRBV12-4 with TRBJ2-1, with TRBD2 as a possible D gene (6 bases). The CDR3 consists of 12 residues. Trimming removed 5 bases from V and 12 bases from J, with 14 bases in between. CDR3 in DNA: TGTGCCAGCAGTCAAACCCCGGAGGGGCAGTTCTTC. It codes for CASSQTPEGQFF.

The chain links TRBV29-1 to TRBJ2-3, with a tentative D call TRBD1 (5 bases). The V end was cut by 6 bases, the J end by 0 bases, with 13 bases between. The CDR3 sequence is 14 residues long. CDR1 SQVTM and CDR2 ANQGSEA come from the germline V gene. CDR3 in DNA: TGCAGCGTCGCACCGCACAGGAGCACAGATACGCAGTATTTT. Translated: CSVAPHRSTDTQYF.

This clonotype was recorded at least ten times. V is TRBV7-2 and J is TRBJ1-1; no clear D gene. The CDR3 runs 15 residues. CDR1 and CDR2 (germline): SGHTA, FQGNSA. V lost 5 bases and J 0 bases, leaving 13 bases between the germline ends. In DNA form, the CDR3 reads TGTGCCAGCAGCGAGGCCCCGTTCATGAACACTGAAGCTTTCTTT. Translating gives CASSEAPFMNTEAFF.

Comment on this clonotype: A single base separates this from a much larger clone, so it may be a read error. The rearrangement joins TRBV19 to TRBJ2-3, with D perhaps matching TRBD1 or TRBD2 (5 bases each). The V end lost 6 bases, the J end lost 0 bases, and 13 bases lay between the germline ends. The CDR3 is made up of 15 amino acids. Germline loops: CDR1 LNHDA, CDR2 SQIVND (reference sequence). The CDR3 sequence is CASRGRRTSTDTQYF. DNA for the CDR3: TGTGCCAGTAGGGGACGGCGGACGAGCACAGATACGCAGTATTTT.

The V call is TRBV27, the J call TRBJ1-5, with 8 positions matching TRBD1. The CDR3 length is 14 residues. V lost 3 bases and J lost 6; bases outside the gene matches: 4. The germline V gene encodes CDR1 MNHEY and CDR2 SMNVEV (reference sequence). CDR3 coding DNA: TGTGCCAGCAGTTTCCGACAGGGGTTTCAGCCCCAGCATTTT. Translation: CASSFRQGFQPQHF.

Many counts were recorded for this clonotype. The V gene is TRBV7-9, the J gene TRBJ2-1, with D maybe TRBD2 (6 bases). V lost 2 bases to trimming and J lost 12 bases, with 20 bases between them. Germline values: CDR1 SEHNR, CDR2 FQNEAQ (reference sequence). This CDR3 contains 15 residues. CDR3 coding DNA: TGTGCCAGCAGCTTAAGGGGCGGGACTCTGTTGGGGCAGTTCTTC. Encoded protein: CASSLRGGTLLGQFF.

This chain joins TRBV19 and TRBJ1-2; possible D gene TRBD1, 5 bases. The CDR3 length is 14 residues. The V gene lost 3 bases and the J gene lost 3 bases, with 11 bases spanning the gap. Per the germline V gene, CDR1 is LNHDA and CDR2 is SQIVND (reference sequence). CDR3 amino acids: CASSIPGQDYGYTF. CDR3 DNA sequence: TGTGCCAGTAGTATCCCCGGACAAGACTATGGCTACACCTTC.

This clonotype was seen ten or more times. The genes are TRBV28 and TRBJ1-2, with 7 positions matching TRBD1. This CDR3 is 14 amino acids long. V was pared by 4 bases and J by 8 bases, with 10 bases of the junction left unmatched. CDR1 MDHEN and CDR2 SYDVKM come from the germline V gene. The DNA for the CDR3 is TGTGCCAGCAGTTCGACAGGGAACGCGAACGGCTACACCTTC. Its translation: CASSSTGNANGYTF.

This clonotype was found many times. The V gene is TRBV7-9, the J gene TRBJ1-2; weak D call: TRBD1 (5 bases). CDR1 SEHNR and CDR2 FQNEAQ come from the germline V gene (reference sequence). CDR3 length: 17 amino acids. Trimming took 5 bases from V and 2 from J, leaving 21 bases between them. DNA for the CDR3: TGTGCCAGCAGCACCGAGGTGGCGAAAAGGGGAAACTATGGCTACACCTTC. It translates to CASSTEVAKRGNYGYTF.

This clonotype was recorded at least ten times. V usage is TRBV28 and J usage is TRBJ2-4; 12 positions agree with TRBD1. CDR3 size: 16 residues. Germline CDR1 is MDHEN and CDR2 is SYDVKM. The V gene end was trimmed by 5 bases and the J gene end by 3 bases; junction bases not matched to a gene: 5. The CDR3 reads CASSAGTGGLKNIQYF. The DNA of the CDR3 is TGTGCCAGCAGTGCGGGGACAGGGGGCCTCAAAAACATTCAGTACTTC.

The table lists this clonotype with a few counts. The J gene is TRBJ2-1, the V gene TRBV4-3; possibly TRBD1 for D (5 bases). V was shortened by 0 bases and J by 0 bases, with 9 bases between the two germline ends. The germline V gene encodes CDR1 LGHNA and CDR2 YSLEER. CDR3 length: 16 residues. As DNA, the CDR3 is TGCGCCAGCAGCCAAGAGGGGCGGAGCTCCTACAATGAGCAGTTCTTC. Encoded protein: CASSQEGRSSYNEQFF.

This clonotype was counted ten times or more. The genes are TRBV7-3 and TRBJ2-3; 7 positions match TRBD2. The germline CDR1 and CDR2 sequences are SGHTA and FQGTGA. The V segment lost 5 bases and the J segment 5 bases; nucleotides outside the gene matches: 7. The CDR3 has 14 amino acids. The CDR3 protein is CASSPREWGDTQYF. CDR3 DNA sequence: TGTGCCAGCAGCCCGCGGGAGTGGGGAGATACGCAGTATTTT.

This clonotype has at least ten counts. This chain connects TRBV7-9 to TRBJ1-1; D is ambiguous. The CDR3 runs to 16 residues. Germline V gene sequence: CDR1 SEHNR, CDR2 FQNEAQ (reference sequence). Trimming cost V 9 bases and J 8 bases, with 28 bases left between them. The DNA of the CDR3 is TGTGCCAGTCCCTATTTGCGGCGATCGGAGTTTTCGGAAGCTTTCTTT. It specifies CASPYLRRSEFSEAFF.

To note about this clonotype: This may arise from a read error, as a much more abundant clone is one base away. CDR3 sequence (DNA): TGCGCCAGCAGCTTGCGTCTAGCGGGGGGTGCGATCTCCTACGAGCAGTACTTC. This encodes CASSLRLAGGAISYEQYF. The chain has TRBV5-1 and TRBJ2-7; TRBD2 matches 11 bases. Germline CDR1 is SGHRS and CDR2 is YFSETQ. J gave up 0 bases and V 1 base, and 9 bases lay outside the gene matches. There are 18 residues in the CDR3.

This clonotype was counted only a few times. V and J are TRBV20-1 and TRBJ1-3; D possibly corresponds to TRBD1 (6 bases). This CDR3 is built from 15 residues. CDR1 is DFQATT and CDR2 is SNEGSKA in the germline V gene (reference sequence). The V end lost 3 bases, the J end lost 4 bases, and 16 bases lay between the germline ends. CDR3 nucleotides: TGCAGTGCTAGCTTACAGGGTGGGGGGGGAAACACCATATATTTT. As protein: CSASLQGGGGNTIYF.

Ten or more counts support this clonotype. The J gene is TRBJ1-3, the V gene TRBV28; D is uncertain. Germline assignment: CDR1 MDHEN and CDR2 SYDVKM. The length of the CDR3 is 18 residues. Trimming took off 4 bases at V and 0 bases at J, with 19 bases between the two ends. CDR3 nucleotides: TGTGCCAGCAGTTCCCTCTACCAAGAGACCTCCTCTGGAAACACCATATATTTT. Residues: CASSSLYQETSSGNTIYF.

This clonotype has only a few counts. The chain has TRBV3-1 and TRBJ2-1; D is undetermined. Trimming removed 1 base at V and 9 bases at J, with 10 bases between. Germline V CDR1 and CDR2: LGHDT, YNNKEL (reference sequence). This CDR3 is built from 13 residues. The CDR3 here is CASSQGAVGEQFF. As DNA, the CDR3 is TGTGCCAGCAGCCAAGGTGCGGTTGGTGAGCAGTTCTTC.

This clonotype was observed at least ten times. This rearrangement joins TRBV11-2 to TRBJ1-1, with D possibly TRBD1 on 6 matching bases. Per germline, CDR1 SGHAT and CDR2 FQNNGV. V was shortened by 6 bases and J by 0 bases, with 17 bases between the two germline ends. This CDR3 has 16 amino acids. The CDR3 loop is CASSSPWTALNTEAFF. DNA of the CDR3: TGTGCCAGCAGTTCCCCGTGGACAGCCTTGAACACTGAAGCTTTCTTT. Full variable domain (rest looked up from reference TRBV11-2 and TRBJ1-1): EAGVAQSPRYKIIEKRQSVAFWCNPISGHATLYWYQQILGQGPKLLIQFQNNGVVDDSQLPKDRFSAERLKGVDSTLKIQPAKLEDSAVYLCASSSPWTALNTEAFFGQGTRLTVV.

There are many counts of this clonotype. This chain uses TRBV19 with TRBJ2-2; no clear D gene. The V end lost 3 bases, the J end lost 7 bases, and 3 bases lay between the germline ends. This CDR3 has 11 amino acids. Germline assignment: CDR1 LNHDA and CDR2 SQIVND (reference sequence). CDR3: CASSIIGELFF. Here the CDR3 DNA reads TGTGCCAGTAGTATTATCGGGGAGCTGTTTTTT.

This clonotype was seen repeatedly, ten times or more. The CDR3 region has the DNA TGCGCCAGCAGCCAAGGGCAGGGGGCGTTTCAGCCCCAGCATTTT. As protein: CASSQGQGAFQPQHF. V usage is TRBV4-1 and J usage is TRBJ1-5; 8 bases line up with TRBD1. This CDR3 is 15 amino acids long. V lost 1 base to trimming and J lost 6 bases; unmatched junction nucleotides: 5. The germline V gene has CDR1 MGHRA and CDR2 YSYEKL.

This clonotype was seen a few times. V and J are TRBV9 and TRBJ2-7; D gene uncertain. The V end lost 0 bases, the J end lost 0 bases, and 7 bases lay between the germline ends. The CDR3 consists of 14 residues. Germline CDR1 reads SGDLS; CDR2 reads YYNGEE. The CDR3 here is CASSVVDTSYEQYF. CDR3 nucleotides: TGTGCCAGCAGCGTAGTCGATACCTCCTACGAGCAGTACTTC.

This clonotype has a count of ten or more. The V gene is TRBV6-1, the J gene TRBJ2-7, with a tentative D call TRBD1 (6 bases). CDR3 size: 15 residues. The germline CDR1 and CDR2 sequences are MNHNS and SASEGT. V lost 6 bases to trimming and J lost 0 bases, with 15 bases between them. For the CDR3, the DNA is TGTGCCAGCAGGGTTTCCGGGACACCCTCCTACGAGCAGTACTTC. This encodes CASRVSGTPSYEQYF.

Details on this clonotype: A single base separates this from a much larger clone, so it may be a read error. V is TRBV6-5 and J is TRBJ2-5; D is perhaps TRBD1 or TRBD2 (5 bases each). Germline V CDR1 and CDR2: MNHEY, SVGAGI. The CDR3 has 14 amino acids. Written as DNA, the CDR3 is TGTGCCAGCAGGACCCCGGGACCTCAAGAGGCCCAGTACTTC. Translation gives CASRTPGPQEAQYF.